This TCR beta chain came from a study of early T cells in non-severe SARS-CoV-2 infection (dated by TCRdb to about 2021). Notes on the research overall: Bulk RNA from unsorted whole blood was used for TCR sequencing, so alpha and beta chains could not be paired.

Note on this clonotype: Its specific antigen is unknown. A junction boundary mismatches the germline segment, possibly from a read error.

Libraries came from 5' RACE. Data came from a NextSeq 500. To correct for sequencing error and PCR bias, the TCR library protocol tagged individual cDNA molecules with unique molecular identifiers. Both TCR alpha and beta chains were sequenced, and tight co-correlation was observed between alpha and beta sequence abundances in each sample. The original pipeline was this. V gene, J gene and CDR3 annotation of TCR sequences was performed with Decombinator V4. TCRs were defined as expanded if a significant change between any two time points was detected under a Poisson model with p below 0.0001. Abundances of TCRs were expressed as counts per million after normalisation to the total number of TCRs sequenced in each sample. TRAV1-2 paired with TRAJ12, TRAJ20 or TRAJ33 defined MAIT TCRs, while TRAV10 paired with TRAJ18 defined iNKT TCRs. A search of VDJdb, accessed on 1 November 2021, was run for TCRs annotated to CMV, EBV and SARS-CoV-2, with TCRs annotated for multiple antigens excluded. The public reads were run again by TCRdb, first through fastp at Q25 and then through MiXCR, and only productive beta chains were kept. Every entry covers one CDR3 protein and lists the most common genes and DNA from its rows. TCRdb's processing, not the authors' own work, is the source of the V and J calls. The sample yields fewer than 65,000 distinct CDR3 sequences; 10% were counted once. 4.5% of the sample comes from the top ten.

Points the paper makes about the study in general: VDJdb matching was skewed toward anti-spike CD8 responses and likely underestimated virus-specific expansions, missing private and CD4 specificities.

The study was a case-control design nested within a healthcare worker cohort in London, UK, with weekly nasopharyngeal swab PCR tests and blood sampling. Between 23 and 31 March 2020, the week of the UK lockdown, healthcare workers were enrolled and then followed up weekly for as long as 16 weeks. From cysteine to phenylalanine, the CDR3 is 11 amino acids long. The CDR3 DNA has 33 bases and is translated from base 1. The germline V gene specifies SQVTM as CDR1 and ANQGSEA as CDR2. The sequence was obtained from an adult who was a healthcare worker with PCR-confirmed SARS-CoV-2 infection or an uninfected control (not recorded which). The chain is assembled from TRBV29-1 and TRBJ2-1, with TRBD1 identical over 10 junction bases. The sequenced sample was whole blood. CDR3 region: CSVDWDRGATF. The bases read TGCAGCGTTGATTGGGACAGGGGTGCTACCTTC.